A single sample gave rise to the 29 T cell receptor beta chains below, sequenced in a study of post-analysis software for immune sequencing data. cDNA libraries of TCR beta carried unique molecular identifiers. TCRdb re-analysed the PCR reads in MiXCR, keeping a single row per CDR3 protein. The repertoire holds roughly 800,000 distinct CDR3 sequences, with roughly half as singletons. Their target antigens are unknown. Study observations and caveats: A handful of TRBV segments appeared more often in patients than in controls, and TRBV5-6, TRBV5-1 and TRBV20-1 were among these.

The sequencing sample was made of blood. The receptors stem from a girl under 18 with multiple sclerosis.

This clonotype was counted a single time. This chain links TRBV7-9 with TRBJ2-5; D may correspond to TRBD1 or TRBD2 (5 bases each). This CDR3 contains 16 residues. The V gene's germline CDR1 is SEHNR and CDR2 FQNEAQ (reference sequence). V was trimmed by 2 bases and J by 3 bases, leaving 16 bases between them. The DNA for the CDR3 is TGTGCCAGCAGCTTACCCCCTACGGGGCTTAAAGAGACCCAGTACTTC. Protein product: CASSLPPTGLKETQYF.

The chain recombines TRBV29-1 with TRBJ2-1; perhaps TRBD2 as D (5 bases). Germline V CDR1 and CDR2: SQVTM, ANQGSEA. V dropped 7 bases and J dropped 7 bases, with 17 bases sitting between them. The CDR3 has 13 residues. The CDR3 DNA reads as TGCAGCGGCCGGGATTTCAACTCGAATGAGCAGTTCTTC. Its translation is CSGRDFNSNEQFF.

The J gene is TRBJ2-6, the V gene TRBV13; D is unclear. V shed 5 bases and J shed 4 bases, with 9 bases lying between them. Per germline, CDR1 PRHDT and CDR2 FYEKMQ (reference sequence). The CDR3 is 14 residues long. CDR3 loop: CASSILSGANVLTF. CDR3 sequence (DNA): TGTGCCAGCAGCATCCTATCGGGGGCCAACGTCCTGACTTTC.

Only a few counts were recorded for this clonotype. The genes are TRBV29-1 and TRBJ2-7; a possible D gene is TRBD1 (5 bases). This CDR3 spans 12 amino acids. Trimming left V 4 bases short and J 4 bases short, with 11 bases between. CDR1 and CDR2 from the germline V gene are SQVTM and ANQGSEA. CDR3 bases: TGCAGCGTTGGGCAGGGCCAGTACGAGCAGTACTTC. Its protein product is CSVGQGQYEQYF.

This clonotype turned up a few times. The chain has TRBV7-2 and TRBJ2-7, with D possibly TRBD1 on 6 matching bases. This CDR3 has 15 amino acids. Germline loops: CDR1 SGHTA, CDR2 FQGNSA. The ends were cut back, 5 bases at V and 2 bases at J, with 16 bases in the middle. CDR3 in amino acids: CASSNSGHQTYEQYF. The CDR3 DNA reads TGTGCCAGCAGCAACTCGGGACACCAGACCTACGAGCAGTACTTC.

The rearrangement links TRBV10-3 to TRBJ2-5; 7 bases line up with TRBD2. The ends lost 3 bases at V and 4 bases at J; junction bases unmatched: 8. The V gene's germline CDR1 is ENHRY and CDR2 SYGVKD. The CDR3 runs 15 residues. The chain's CDR3 is CAISDPGRGRETQYF. For the CDR3, the DNA is TGTGCCATCAGTGACCCTGGGAGGGGCCGAGAGACCCAGTACTTC.

This chain links TRBV9 with TRBJ2-7; D possibly matches TRBD1 or TRBD2 (5 bases each). The germline V gene encodes CDR1 SGDLS and CDR2 YYNGEE. The CDR3 spans 16 residues. The V gene lost 0 bases and the J gene lost 0 bases, with 13 bases spanning the gap. The CDR3 loop reads CASSVDDTRGSYEQYF. In nucleotides, the CDR3 is TGTGCCAGCAGCGTAGACGACACGAGGGGCTCCTACGAGCAGTACTTC.

This clonotype was detected a few times. The V gene is TRBV12-3 or TRBV12-4, the J gene TRBJ2-1; the D gene could be TRBD1 or TRBD2 (5 bases each). The CDR3 is made up of 14 amino acids. V lost 9 bases, J lost 7 bases, and 19 bases lay in between. In DNA, the CDR3 is TGTGCCAGTCTACAATCGTTCGAGGGGAATGAGCAGTTCTTC. Translation: CASLQSFEGNEQFF.

On this clonotype itself: A read error may produce the germline difference seen at one junction end. The V and J genes are TRBV6-1 and TRBJ1-1, with D perhaps matching TRBD1 (5 bases). This CDR3 comprises 15 residues. CDR1 is MNHNS, CDR2 SASEGT, per germline. Here the CDR3 reads CASISQGPADTEAFF. The CDR3 bases are TGTGCCAGTATCTCCCAGGGTCCAGCAGACACTGAGGCTTTCTTT.

The chain employs TRBV20-1 and TRBJ2-5; possible D gene TRBD2, 5 bases. CDR3 length equals 15 residues. V dropped 6 bases and J dropped 4 bases, with 21 bases sitting between them. Germline loops: CDR1 DFQATT, CDR2 SNEGSKA (reference sequence). The CDR3 DNA reads as TGCAGTGCCGGGGTCCAACACGGATCATCAGAGACCCAGTACTTC. Protein sequence: CSAGVQHGSSETQYF.

The CDR3 loop is CASPPLAGGGNEQFF. CDR3 nucleotides: TGTGCCAGCCCCCCGCTAGCGGGGGGCGGCAATGAGCAGTTCTTC. V gene TRBV6-6 combines with J gene TRBJ2-1; TRBD2 aligns across 11 bases. Germline values: CDR1 MNHNY, CDR2 SVGAGI (reference sequence). J gave up 6 bases and V 8 bases, and 9 bases lay outside the gene matches. The CDR3 runs 15 residues.

CDR3 nucleotides: TGTGCCAGCAGCCCACAGGGGGCGCGGTACGAGCAGTACTTC. Translation: CASSPQGARYEQYF. The chain couples TRBV7-9 to TRBJ2-7; 9 bases map to TRBD1. The CDR3 has 14 amino acids. J gave up 4 bases and V 5 bases, and 6 bases lay outside the gene matches. Germline V gene data show CDR1 as SEHNR and CDR2 as FQNEAQ (reference sequence).

This clonotype has only a few counts. The chain has TRBV2 and TRBJ2-1; 7 nucleotides agree with TRBD1. Germline CDR1 is SNHLY and CDR2 is FYNNEI. V lost 6 bases, J lost 4 bases, and 3 bases stayed unmatched. This CDR3 is built from 13 residues. This CDR3 is CASSGTVYNEQFF. DNA for the CDR3: TGTGCCAGCAGCGGGACAGTTTACAATGAGCAGTTCTTC.

V gene TRBV20-1 combines with J gene TRBJ2-7; 8 positions agree with TRBD2. The CDR3 is made up of 13 amino acids. Trimming at V came to 5 bases and at J to 2 bases, leaving 5 bases not matched to a gene. Germline V gene lookup returns CDR1 DFQATT and CDR2 SNEGSKA (reference sequence). This chain's CDR3 is CSAQTSGPYEQYF. Written as DNA, the CDR3 is TGCAGTGCTCAAACTAGCGGCCCCTACGAGCAGTACTTC.

The chain has TRBV6-2 or TRBV6-3 and TRBJ2-7; D uncertain. The germline V and J ends were trimmed by 8 bases and 2 bases, with 13 bases remaining between them. CDR1 is MNHEY and CDR2 is SVGEGT in the germline V gene. The length of the CDR3 is 13 residues. The CDR3 sequence: CASGRVGTYEQYF. The CDR3 DNA follows: TGTGCCAGCGGAAGGGTTGGAACCTACGAGCAGTACTTC.

This clonotype turned up a few times. The V gene is TRBV27, the J gene TRBJ2-7; maybe TRBD1 (6 bases). From germline, CDR1 is MNHEY and CDR2 SMNVEV (reference sequence). The CDR3 sequence is 14 residues long. The germline V and J ends were trimmed by 6 bases and 0 bases, with 12 bases remaining between them. This CDR3 is CASRMGHGSYEQYF. The CDR3 coding sequence is TGTGCCAGCAGGATGGGACACGGCTCCTACGAGCAGTACTTC.

The CDR3 nucleotides are TGTGCCAGCGGCAGCGGGCCCCCGAAAGACGAGCAGTACTTC. Translation: CASGSGPPKDEQYF. The chain employs TRBV6-5 and TRBJ2-7; D is possibly TRBD2 (6 bases). CDR1 MNHEY and CDR2 SVGAGI come from the germline V gene. The CDR3 has 14 residues. Trimming pared 8 bases from V and 5 bases from J, leaving 19 bases between.

This clonotype was counted between two and nine times. This chain joins TRBV7-9 and TRBJ2-1, with a possible D match to TRBD1 (5 bases). This CDR3 is 15 amino acids long. Germline CDR1 and CDR2: SEHNR and FQNEAQ (reference sequence). With 3 bases removed from V and 0 bases from J, the gap between germline ends came to 9 bases. CDR3 loop: CASSLGHSSYNEQFF. CDR3 nucleotides: TGTGCCAGCAGCTTGGGGCATTCCTCCTACAATGAGCAGTTCTTC.

The chain joins TRBV2 to TRBJ2-1; 8 nucleotides align to TRBD2. V dropped 3 bases and J dropped 7; count of bases not matched to a gene: 2. CDR3 length equals 13 residues. Per the germline V gene, CDR1 is SNHLY and CDR2 is FYNNEI. The CDR3 reads CASSDQRENEQFF. CDR3 DNA sequence: TGTGCCAGCAGTGACCAGCGGGAGAATGAGCAGTTCTTC.

The chain links TRBV12-3 or TRBV12-4 to TRBJ2-7; the match to TRBD2 covers 12 bases. The CDR3 extends over 22 amino acids. Losses at the gene ends were 3 bases for V and 0 bases for J; bases not matched to a gene: 21. The CDR3 DNA sequence: TGTGCCAGCAGTTTCTTCTCCCCGACTAAACTAGCGGGGGGACCTCGCTCCTACGAGCAGTACTTC. It translates to CASSFFSPTKLAGGPRSYEQYF.

This clonotype has a handful of counts. The rearrangement joins TRBV12-3 or TRBV12-4 to TRBJ2-3; D not certain. Trimming took 1 base from V and 8 from J, leaving 13 bases between them. The CDR3 contains 14 residues. CDR3 residues: CASSLVALTGTQYF. As DNA, the CDR3 is TGTGCCAGCAGTTTAGTTGCCCTAACGGGTACGCAGTATTTT.

The chain uses TRBV7-9 and TRBJ2-3; D ambiguous. Germline V gives CDR1 SEHNR, CDR2 FQNEAQ (reference sequence). This CDR3 comprises 15 residues. Trimming removed 5 bases at V and 2 bases at J, with 14 bases between. CDR3 sequence: CASSTGGVVTDTQYF. The CDR3 DNA follows: TGTGCCAGCAGCACGGGTGGTGTGGTCACAGATACGCAGTATTTT.

This clonotype showed up just a few times. Relative to the germline gene, one junction end is altered; a read error may explain this. The V call is TRBV2, the J call TRBJ2-5, with TRBD1 as a possible D gene (7 bases). This CDR3 is 14 amino acids long. Germline CDR1 is SNHLY and CDR2 is FYNNEI. DNA of the CDR3: TGCGCCAGCAGCGATTCAGGGGGGCAAGAGACCCAGTACTTC. It encodes CASSDSGGQETQYF. Variable domain in full (rest from reference TRBV2 and TRBJ2-5): EPEVTQTPSHQVTQMGQEVILRCVPISNHLYFYWYRQILGQKVEFLVSFYNNEISEKSEIFDDQFSVERPDGSNFTLKIRSTKLEDSAMYFCASSDSGGQETQYFGPGTRLLVL.

This clonotype was detected only once. The V call is TRBV5-5, the J call TRBJ2-1; D gene uncertain. The germline CDR1 and CDR2 sequences are SGHKS and YYEKEE (reference sequence). The V and J ends lost 4 bases and 9 bases respectively, with 23 bases between them. The length of the CDR3 is 16 residues. The CDR3 region is CASSETWGGMSTEQFF. CDR3 DNA sequence: TGTGCCAGCAGCGAAACGTGGGGTGGGATGAGTACTGAGCAGTTCTTC.

In this sample, this clonotype turned up a few times. CDR3 protein: CASSPGGAGETQYF. In DNA, the CDR3 is TGTGCCAGCAGCCCGGGGGGGGCTGGAGAGACCCAGTACTTC. The J gene is TRBJ2-5, the V gene TRBV4-2; 8 nucleotides align to TRBD2. The germline gives CDR1 LGHNA, CDR2 YNFKEQ. The CDR3 covers 14 residues. V was clipped by 4 bases and J by 4 bases; unmatched bases: 5.

This clonotype was found a few times. This rearrangement joins TRBV6-5 to TRBJ2-5; the D gene is possibly TRBD1 (6 bases). Per the germline V gene, CDR1 is MNHEY and CDR2 is SVGAGI. The CDR3 has 16 amino acids. The V end was cut by 4 bases, the J end by 3 bases, with 18 bases between. The CDR3 DNA follows: TGTGCCAGCAGTTCAGGACAGACTCCGGCGGAAGAGACCCAGTACTTC. It translates to CASSSGQTPAEETQYF.

With respect to this clonotype: A junction boundary mismatches the germline segment, possibly from a read error. The chain is built from TRBV5-1 and TRBJ1-2; TRBD1 might be the D (6 bases). CDR1 is SGHRS and CDR2 is YFSETQ in the germline V gene. The CDR3 consists of 13 residues. CDR3 sequence reads: CASSPTGDYDYTF. CDR3 coding DNA: TGCGCCAGCAGTCCGACAGGAGATTATGACTACACCTTC.

The chain combines TRBV6-4 with TRBJ1-1; D not certain. The CDR3 runs 14 residues. Trimming pared 0 bases from V and 11 bases from J, leaving 16 bases between. In germline, CDR1 is MRHNA, CDR2 SNTAGT. The CDR3 bases are TGTGCCAGCAGTGACTCCCTTAAGGACGGGAAGGCTTTCTTT. This translates into CASSDSLKDGKAFF.

V and J are TRBV25-1 and TRBJ1-1; no clear D gene. V lost 7 bases and J lost 4, with 13 bases in between. Germline CDR1 is MGHDK and CDR2 is SYGVNS. This CDR3 is 13 amino acids long. Written as DNA, the CDR3 is TGTGCCAGCACCGCCCCTGGAGGCACTGAAGCTTTCTTT. Protein: CASTAPGGTEAFF.